Shown below are 25 T cell receptor beta chains from a single sample sequenced in a study of cytomegalovirus exposure and HLA in healthy donors. The assay was immunoSEQ multiplex PCR, and TCRdb's table has in-frame clones only and misses some. The sample lists under 200,000 clones; about 89% were seen once. Sequenced: PBMCs. The origin of the receptors is a woman aged 18-29 years in good health and CMV-seropositive.

The V call is TRBV7-7, the J call TRBJ2-1; 11 bases fit TRBD2. The germline CDR1 and CDR2 sequences are SSHAT and FNYEAQ (reference sequence). The CDR3 is made up of 17 amino acids. With 5 bases clipped from V and 4 bases from J, the junction kept 10 bases outside the gene matches. The chain's CDR3 is CASSPRRGLADYNEQFF. CDR3 sequence (DNA): TGTGCCAGCAGCCCGAGGCGGGGACTAGCGGATTACAATGAGCAGTTCTTC.

The chain carries TRBV19 and TRBJ2-5; D gene unclear. Germline values: CDR1 LNHDA, CDR2 SQIVND (reference sequence). The V end lost 4 bases, the J end lost 1 base, and 13 bases lay between the germline ends. This CDR3 is built from 15 residues. The CDR3 spells CASSTNSIGQETQYF. The CDR3 nucleotides read TGTGCCAGTAGTACCAACTCAATTGGCCAAGAGACCCAGTACTTC. Drawing the rest from reference TRBV19 and TRBJ2-5, the complete variable domain is DGGITQSPKYLFRKEGQNVTLSCEQNLNHDAMYWYRQDPGQGLRLIYYSQIVNDFQKGDIAEGYSVSREKKESFPLTVTSAQKNPTAFYLCASSTNSIGQETQYFGPGTRLLVL.

The genes are TRBV6-1 and TRBJ1-2; D possibly corresponds to TRBD1 (5 bases). CDR1 is MNHNS, CDR2 SASEGT, per germline. The CDR3 extends over 13 amino acids. Trimming took off 9 bases at V and 4 bases at J, with 15 bases between the two ends. In DNA, the CDR3 is TGTGCCAGTACCCCTGGCAGGGTCTATGGCTACACCTTC. Protein product: CASTPGRVYGYTF.

The chain has TRBV6-1 and TRBJ2-1, with 7 bases matching TRBD2. This CDR3 spans 13 amino acids. The V segment lost 5 bases and the J segment 4 bases; nucleotides outside the gene matches: 2. CDR1 MNHNS and CDR2 SASEGT come from the germline V gene. CDR3 amino acids: CASSWREYNEQFF. The CDR3 DNA reads TGTGCCAGCAGTTGGCGGGAGTACAATGAGCAGTTCTTC.

This clone was observed a handful of times. This CDR3 reads CASSYSSLRGTEAFF. Written as DNA, the CDR3 is TGTGCCAGCAGTTACTCTTCCCTCCGAGGCACTGAAGCTTTCTTT. The gene calls are TRBV6-6 and TRBJ1-1; no clear D gene. This CDR3 region has 15 residues. The V gene lost 0 bases and the J gene lost 4 bases, with 12 bases spanning the gap. Germline V gives CDR1 MNHNY, CDR2 SVGAGI (reference sequence).

The rearrangement links TRBV28 to TRBJ1-5; a weak D match, TRBD1 (6 bases). This CDR3 spans 18 amino acids. CDR1 MDHEN and CDR2 SYDVKM come from the germline V gene. The germline V and J ends were trimmed by 2 bases and 2 bases, with 19 bases remaining between them. CDR3 protein: CASSLQGRGLHGNQPQHF. DNA for the CDR3: TGTGCCAGCAGTTTACAGGGGCGCGGGTTGCATGGCAATCAGCCCCAGCATTTT.

This sequence joins TRBV6-1 and TRBJ2-7; tentative D call: TRBD1 (5 bases). V gave up 0 bases and J gave up 6 bases, with 18 bases separating them. The CDR3 loop spans 16 amino acids. The germline V gene encodes CDR1 MNHNS and CDR2 SASEGT. CDR3 sequence (DNA): TGTGCCAGCAGTGAAGCGGTGCCAATGGGGCTGCGCGAGCAGTACTTC. Translated, it gives CASSEAVPMGLREQYF.

The chain joins TRBV11-2 to TRBJ1-2; D is uncertain. Germline lookup yields CDR1 SGHAT and CDR2 FQNNGV. This CDR3 is 14 amino acids long. V lost 5 bases, J lost 2 bases, and 12 bases lay in between. CDR3 sequence reads: CASSPRRANYGYTF. The CDR3 nucleotides read TGTGCCAGCAGCCCTCGGAGGGCAAACTATGGCTACACCTTC.

The chain couples TRBV9 to TRBJ2-5; 9 nucleotides agree with TRBD2. Germline V gene data show CDR1 as SGDLS and CDR2 as YYNGEE. CDR3 size: 14 residues. V trimming: 3 bases; J trimming: 3 bases; junction bases outside the gene matches: 3. This CDR3 reads CASSARLAEETQYF. The DNA of the CDR3 is TGTGCCAGCAGCGCCCGACTAGCGGAAGAGACCCAGTACTTC.

This chain joins TRBV2 and TRBJ2-7; TRBD2 agrees at 9 bases. The V and J ends lost 4 bases and 3 bases, in that order; junction bases with no gene match: 1. The CDR3 sequence is 13 residues long. CDR1 is SNHLY and CDR2 is FYNNEI in the germline V gene. CDR3 sequence: CASSGGRDYEQYF. For the CDR3, the DNA is TGTGCCAGCAGTGGCGGGAGGGACTACGAGCAGTACTTC.

The V call is TRBV6-6, the J call TRBJ2-7; TRBD1 might be the D (5 bases). Germline CDR1 MNHNY, CDR2 SVGAGI (reference sequence). This CDR3 contains 12 residues. Trimming took 2 bases from V and 5 from J, leaving 7 bases between them. CDR3 DNA: TGTGCCAGCAGTTACGTAGGGGACGAGCAGTACTTC. Protein product: CASSYVGDEQYF.

This chain links TRBV28 with TRBJ1-1, with 12 bases aligning to TRBD1. Germline V gives CDR1 MDHEN, CDR2 SYDVKM. The CDR3 has 18 residues. Unmatched junction bases numbered 11, after V lost 6 bases and J lost 0 bases. The DNA of the CDR3 is TGTGCCAGCAGGTACCGGGACAGGGGGCTCCGCCTGAACACTGAAGCTTTCTTT. Residues: CASRYRDRGLRLNTEAFF.

The J gene is TRBJ2-7, the V gene TRBV6-5, with D perhaps matching TRBD2 (5 bases). The germline gives CDR1 MNHEY, CDR2 SVGAGI. Trimming left V 3 bases short and J 5 bases short, with 14 bases between. This CDR3 is built from 14 residues. CDR3 in DNA: TGTGCCAGCAGTTATGGCGCGGGCGGCGACGAGCAGTACTTC. Amino acids: CASSYGAGGDEQYF.

This chain links TRBV2 with TRBJ2-7; 13 positions agree with TRBD2. Trimming at V came to 2 bases and at J to 4 bases, leaving 8 bases not matched to a gene. Germline V CDR1 and CDR2: SNHLY, FYNNEI. The CDR3 is 17 residues long. Here the CDR3 reads CASSEKGRTSGSYEQYF. CDR3 nucleotide sequence: TGTGCCAGCAGTGAAAAGGGTAGGACTAGCGGGAGTTACGAGCAGTACTTC. Full variable domain (remainder filled in from reference TRBV2 and TRBJ2-7): EPEVTQTPSHQVTQMGQEVILRCVPISNHLYFYWYRQILGQKVEFLVSFYNNEISEKSEIFDDQFSVERPDGSNFTLKIRSTKLEDSAMYFCASSEKGRTSGSYEQYFGPGTRLTVT.

J is TRBJ2-1 and V is TRBV5-6; 13 bases agree with TRBD2. This CDR3 is 16 amino acids long. Germline V gene sequence: CDR1 SGHDT, CDR2 YYEEEE. V trimming: 1 base; J trimming: 4 bases; junction bases outside the gene matches: 2. Written as DNA, the CDR3 is TGTGCCAGCAGCTTGACGGGACTAGCGGGATACAATGAGCAGTTCTTC. It yields the protein CASSLTGLAGYNEQFF.

The chain uses TRBV5-4 and TRBJ2-1; 13 nucleotides agree with TRBD2. This CDR3 comprises 17 residues. The germline gives CDR1 SGHNT, CDR2 YYREEE (reference sequence). The junction had 7 bases not matched to a gene; V was cut back by 0 bases and J by 7 bases. Here the CDR3 reads CASSLEATSGRWNEQFF. CDR3 nucleotides: TGTGCCAGCAGCTTGGAGGCGACTAGCGGGAGGTGGAATGAGCAGTTCTTC.

This clone was seen a single time. This sequence joins TRBV27 and TRBJ2-3; 8 nucleotides match TRBD2. The CDR3 is 16 residues long. V dropped 5 bases and J dropped 4; count of bases not matched to a gene: 11. Per the germline V gene, CDR1 is MNHEY and CDR2 is SMNVEV (reference sequence). The CDR3 nucleotides are TGTGCCAGCAGTCCCCTCACAGGACTAGCCGCAGATACGCAGTATTTT. It is translated as CASSPLTGLAADTQYF.

CDR3 DNA: TGTGCCAGCTCACCACTAGATCGGTGGGGAGGCGAAACTGAAGCTTTCTTT. This sequence encodes CASSPLDRWGGETEAFF. V is TRBV18 and J is TRBJ1-1; no definite D call. Trimming stripped 1 base from V and 5 bases from J, with 20 bases between. The length of the CDR3 is 17 residues. Germline CDR1 and CDR2: KGHSH and LQKENI.

The chain joins TRBV7-2 to TRBJ1-5, with 9 bases aligning to TRBD1. The CDR3 runs to 15 residues. J lost 2 bases, V lost 4 bases, and 3 bases had no gene match. The V gene's germline CDR1 is SGHTA and CDR2 FQGNSA. CDR3 residues: CASSSQGARNQPQHF. CDR3 in DNA: TGTGCCAGCAGCTCACAGGGGGCTCGCAATCAGCCCCAGCATTTT.

The genes are TRBV5-6 and TRBJ2-1; 8 nucleotides align to TRBD1. Looked up from germline, CDR1 is SGHDT and CDR2 is YYEEEE. The CDR3 extends over 14 amino acids. V shed 3 bases and J 1 base; nucleotides not matched to a gene: 0. CDR3 in DNA: TGTGCCAGCAGCTACAGGGGGTCCTACAATGAGCAGTTCTTC. Translated: CASSYRGSYNEQFF.

The J gene is TRBJ1-2, the V gene TRBV2; a possible D gene is TRBD1 (6 bases). Between the trimmed V and J ends, which lost 6 bases and 6 bases, there was a span of 17 bases. The CDR3 is made up of 14 amino acids. In germline, CDR1 is SNHLY, CDR2 FYNNEI. The CDR3: CASSLQGRDNGYTF. The CDR3 coding sequence is TGTGCCAGCAGCCTACAGGGACGGGATAATGGCTACACCTTC.

The genes are TRBV11-1 and TRBJ1-2, with D possibly being TRBD1 (6 bases). The V gene lost 5 bases and the J gene lost 2 bases, with 15 bases spanning the gap. The CDR3 runs 15 residues. Germline assignment: CDR1 SGHAT and CDR2 FQDESV (reference sequence). The chain's CDR3 is CASSHPGQGNYGYTF. CDR3 nucleotide sequence: TGTGCCAGCAGCCACCCGGGGCAGGGGAACTATGGCTACACCTTC.

V and J are TRBV6-1 and TRBJ1-5; TRBD1 agrees at 9 bases. CDR1 and CDR2 (germline): MNHNS, SASEGT. V shed 7 bases, J shed 4 bases, and the junction held 8 bases outside the gene matches. CDR3 length: 15 amino acids. CDR3 sequence reads: CASTPGQGLNQPQHF. In DNA, the CDR3 is TGTGCCAGCACCCCGGGACAGGGTTTAAATCAGCCCCAGCATTTT.

This chain uses TRBV18 with TRBJ2-4; TRBD1 matches 9 bases. The CDR3 sequence is 14 residues long. V trimming: 4 bases; J trimming: 8 bases; junction bases outside the gene matches: 6. Looked up from germline, CDR1 is KGHSH and CDR2 is LQKENI. The chain's CDR3 is CASSQDRGVDIQYF. CDR3 nucleotides: TGTGCCAGCTCACAAGACAGGGGGGTAGACATTCAGTACTTC.

The V call is TRBV13, the J call TRBJ1-5; D is unresolved. This CDR3 contains 15 residues. The V gene's germline CDR1 is PRHDT and CDR2 FYEKMQ (reference sequence). The ends were cut back, 5 bases at V and 10 bases at J, with 21 bases in the middle. The CDR3 DNA follows: TGTGCCAGCAGCACCCTCTGTCTGGTTCTCGGTCCCCAGCATTTT. It specifies CASSTLCLVLGPQHF.